This T cell receptor beta chain is from a study of cytomegalovirus exposure and HLA in healthy donors. PCR involved 60 Vbeta and 13 Jbeta primers. Sequencing was performed with immunoSEQ multiplex PCR; in TCRdb, only in-frame clones are kept and a portion is missing. The table lists 210,000 or so clones, over 65% of them singletons. The receptor comes from a human donor in good health. Sequencing was done on a sample of PBMCs.

CDR3 sequence: CASSVDRASAGGEQYF. In DNA, the CDR3 is TGCGCCAGCAGCGTAGACAGGGCCTCCGCGGGGGGCGAGCAGTACTTC. V is TRBV5-1 and J is TRBJ2-7; tentative D call: TRBD2 (8 bases). Germline V lookup: CDR1 SGHRS, CDR2 YFSETQ. Deletions cut 4 bases from V and 6 bases from J, with 23 bases between. The CDR3 contains 16 residues.